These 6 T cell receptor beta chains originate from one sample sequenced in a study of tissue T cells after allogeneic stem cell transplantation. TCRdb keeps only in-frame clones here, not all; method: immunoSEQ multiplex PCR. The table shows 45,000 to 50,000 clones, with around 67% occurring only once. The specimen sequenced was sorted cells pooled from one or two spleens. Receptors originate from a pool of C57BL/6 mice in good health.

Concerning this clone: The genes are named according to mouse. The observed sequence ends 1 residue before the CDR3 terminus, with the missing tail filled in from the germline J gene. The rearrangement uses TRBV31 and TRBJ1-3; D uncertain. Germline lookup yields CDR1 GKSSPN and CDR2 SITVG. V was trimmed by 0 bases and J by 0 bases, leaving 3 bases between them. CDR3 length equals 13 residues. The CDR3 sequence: CAWSLGSGNTLYF. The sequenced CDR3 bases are TGTGCCTGGAGTCTCGGTTCTGGAAATACGCTCTAT. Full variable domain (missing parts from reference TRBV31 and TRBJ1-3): AQTIHQWPVAEIKAVGSPLSLGCTIKGKSSPNLYWYWQATGGTLQQLFYSITVGQVESVVQLNLSASRPKDDQFILSTEKLLLSHSGFYLCAWSLGSGNTLYFGEGSRLIVV.

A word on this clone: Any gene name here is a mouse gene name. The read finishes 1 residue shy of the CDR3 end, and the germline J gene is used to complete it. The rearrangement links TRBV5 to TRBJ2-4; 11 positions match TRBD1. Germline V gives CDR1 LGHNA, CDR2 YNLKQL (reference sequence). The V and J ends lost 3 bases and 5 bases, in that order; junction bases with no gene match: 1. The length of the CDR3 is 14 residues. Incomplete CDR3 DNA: TGTGCCAGCAGCCAGGACAGGGGGCGAAACACCTTGTAC. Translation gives CASSQDRGRNTLY. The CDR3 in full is CASSQDRGRNTLYF.

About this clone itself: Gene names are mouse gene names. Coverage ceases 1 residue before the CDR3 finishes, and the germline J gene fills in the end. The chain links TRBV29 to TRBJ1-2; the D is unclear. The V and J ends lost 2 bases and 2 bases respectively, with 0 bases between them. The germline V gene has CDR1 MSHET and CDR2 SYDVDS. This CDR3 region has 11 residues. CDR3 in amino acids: CASSLNSDYTF. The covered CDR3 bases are TGTGCTAGCAGTTTAAACTCCGACTACACC.

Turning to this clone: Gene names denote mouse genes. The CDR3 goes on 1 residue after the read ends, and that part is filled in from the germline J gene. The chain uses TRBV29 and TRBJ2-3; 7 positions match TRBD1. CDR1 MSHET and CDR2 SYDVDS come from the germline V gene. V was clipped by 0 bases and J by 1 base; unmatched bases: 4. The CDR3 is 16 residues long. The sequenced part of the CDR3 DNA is TGTGCTAGCAGTTTATCGGGGGACAGAGGTGCAGAAACGCTGTAT. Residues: CASSLSGDRGAETLY. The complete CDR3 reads CASSLSGDRGAETLYF. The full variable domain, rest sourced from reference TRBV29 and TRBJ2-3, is DMKVTQMPRYLIKRMGENVLLECGQDMSHETMYWYRQDPGLGLQLIYISYDVDSNSEGDIPKGYRVSRKKREHFSLILDSAKTNQTSVYFCASSLSGDRGAETLYFGSGTRLTVL.

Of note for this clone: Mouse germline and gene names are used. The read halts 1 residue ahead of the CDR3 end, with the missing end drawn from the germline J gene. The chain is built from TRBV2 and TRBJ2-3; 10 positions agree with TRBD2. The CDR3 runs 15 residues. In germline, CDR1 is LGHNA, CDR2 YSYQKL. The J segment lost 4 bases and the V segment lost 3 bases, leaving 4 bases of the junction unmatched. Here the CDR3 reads CASSQPGLGTETLYF. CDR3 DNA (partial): TGTGCCAGCAGCCAGCCGGGACTGGGGACAGAAACGCTGTAT.

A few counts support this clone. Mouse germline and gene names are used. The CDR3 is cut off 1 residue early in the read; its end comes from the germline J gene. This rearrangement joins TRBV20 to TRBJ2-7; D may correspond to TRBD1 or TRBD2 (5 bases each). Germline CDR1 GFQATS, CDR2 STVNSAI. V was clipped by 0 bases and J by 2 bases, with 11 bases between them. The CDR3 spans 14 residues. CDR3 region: CGARERDDPYEQYF. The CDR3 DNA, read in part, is TGTGGTGCTAGGGAAAGGGACGATCCCTATGAACAGTAC.